This TCR beta chain came from a study of blood T cell repertoires in COVID-19. For the study at large: Acute and convalescent COVID-19 specimens originated in the United States, Italy and Spain. From T cells, B-cell-depleted T cells, or PBMCs came the material, which was cDNA or gDNA.

Original processing notes: Reference gene primer amplification yielded estimated nucleated cell counts. This table comes from immunoSEQ multiplex PCR, and its TCRdb copy is limited to in-frame clones, with some not included. V and J calls and clone size are copied from that table; D and trimming were computed from the DNA. The sample records roughly 87,000 clones, around 84% being singletons. This clone was detected only once. The CDR3 is 15 residues long. Germline lookup yields CDR1 MNHEY and CDR2 SVGEGT. After removal of 3 bases from V and 3 bases from J, the junction contained 7 bases not matched to a gene.

The sequence was collected from a woman aged 55-69 years with acute or convalescent COVID-19. The V gene is TRBV6-2 or TRBV6-3, the J gene TRBJ2-5; TRBD2 aligns across 7 bases. Sequenced sample: peripheral blood. The CDR3 region is CASSYISAGEETQYF. CDR3 nucleotides: TGTGCCAGCAGTTATATAAGTGCGGGGGAAGAGACCCAGTACTTC.